These T cell receptor beta chains were read from a single sample in a study of control samples from healthy donors and cancer patients. Profiled with immunoSEQ multiplex PCR; TCRdb holds only in-frame clones, not every one. Of about 170,000 clones in the sample, about 94% were seen once. Sequencing used blood. The source of these receptors is a woman aged 60-75 years in good health. Both conserved end residues are part of each CDR3. D genes are given only for firm matches. The size of a clone is reported for some rows only, either as once, few or many, or as a class for expanded clones.

cdr3_nt,cdr3_aa,v_call,j_call,d_call,clone_size
TGTGCCAGTACCCCCAACATAGGCTTGTCCTATGGCTACACCTTC,CASTPNIGLSYGYTF,TRBV19,TRBJ1-2,-,-
TGTGCCAGCAGGACTTGGGGACAGGGACCGACCGAGCAGTACTTC,CASRTWGQGPTEQYF,TRBV6-5,TRBJ2-7,TRBD1,-
TGTGCCAGCAGCGGGTATAGCGGGCCCCAGCATTTT,CASSGYSGPQHF,TRBV9,TRBJ1-5,-,-
TGTGCCAGCAGCAAGACAGGGTGGAGTGGCTACACCTTC,CASSKTGWSGYTF,TRBV12-3/TRBV12-4,TRBJ1-2,TRBD1,-
TGTGCCAGCAGCTTAGTCCCGACAGGGCGGGCCACTGAAGCTTTCTTT,CASSLVPTGRATEAFF,TRBV13,TRBJ1-1,TRBD1,-
TGTGCCAGCTCACCAGCAAGGGAAGGAGCCGGGGAGCTGTTTTTT,CASSPAREGAGELFF,TRBV18,TRBJ2-2,-,-
TGTGCCAGCCTAGGTCAGTCCTCGGCCAAAAACATTCAGTACTTC,CASLGQSSAKNIQYF,TRBV7-9,TRBJ2-4,-,-
TGTGCCAGCAGACAGGGGATCAATCAGCCCCAGCATTTT,CASRQGINQPQHF,TRBV6-5,TRBJ1-5,TRBD1,-
TGTGCCAGCAGCTTCCCTTTGAAATCTGCGTTAGGGACCCAGTACTTC,CASSFPLKSALGTQYF,TRBV5-8,TRBJ2-5,-,once
TGTGCCAGCTCACAAACCGGGACATGGTATACTGAAGCTTTCTTT,CASSQTGTWYTEAFF,TRBV18,TRBJ1-1,-,once
TGCGCCAGCAGCCAAGATGGACAGGGGGTTGGTTCACTCTATGGCTACACCTTC,CASSQDGQGVGSLYGYTF,TRBV4-3,TRBJ1-2,TRBD1,-
TGTGCCAGCAGTTTCGGTAGGGGACATGGCTACACCTTC,CASSFGRGHGYTF,TRBV12-3/TRBV12-4,TRBJ1-2,-,-
TGTGCCAGCAGTTATCAAGACACAAGAAGGGGAGCTTTCTTT,CASSYQDTRRGAFF,TRBV6-5,TRBJ1-1,-,-
TGTGCCAGCAGTGTGCGACAGGGAGGCTATGGCTACACCTTC,CASSVRQGGYGYTF,TRBV2,TRBJ1-2,TRBD1,-
TGCAGCGTTGGTTTAGGGGTAACTGAAGCTTTCTTT,CSVGLGVTEAFF,TRBV29-1,TRBJ1-1,-,-
TGTGCCAGCAGCTTAGGGCCTGATCAGCCCCAGCATTTT,CASSLGPDQPQHF,TRBV7-8,TRBJ1-5,-,once
TGTGCCAGCAAGCGGGGGGCGGGCACTGAAGCTTTCTTT,CASKRGAGTEAFF,TRBV6-6,TRBJ1-1,-,once
TGTGCCAGCTTAGGAGGGGTGGGGGAAAGCGGGGAGCTGTTTTTT,CASLGGVGESGELFF,TRBV2,TRBJ2-2,-,-